The 22 T cell receptor beta chains given below trace back to one sample, sequenced in a study of response to subunit inactivated influenza vaccine. TCRdb recomputed calls from the RT-PCR reads with MiXCR, one row per CDR3 protein. The sample records over 400,000 distinct CDR3 sequences, 10% to 15% being singletons. The sequenced sample was PBMCs from blood, obtained about 40 days after vaccination. Source of these receptors: a man aged 50-59 years who received an inactivated influenza vaccine.

This clonotype showed up many times. This chain uses TRBV4-3 with TRBJ2-7, with 7 nucleotides matching TRBD1. The V gene end was trimmed by 0 bases and the J gene end by 2 bases; junction bases not matched to a gene: 4. Germline V gene data show CDR1 as LGHNA and CDR2 as YSLEER. CDR3 length: 15 residues. This CDR3 is CASSQDRDRPYEQYF. CDR3 nucleotide sequence: TGCGCCAGCAGCCAAGATAGGGACAGACCCTACGAGCAGTACTTC.

The sample holds a few counts of this clonotype. The CDR3 coding sequence is TGTGCCAGCAGCAGCGGACAGAGCACAGATACGCAGTATTTT. Residues: CASSSGQSTDTQYF. The J gene is TRBJ2-3, the V gene TRBV5-5, with D possibly TRBD1 on 6 matching bases. The CDR3 is made up of 14 amino acids. Germline lookup yields CDR1 SGHKS and CDR2 YYEKEE (reference sequence). Trimming left V 4 bases short and J 0 bases short, with 9 bases between.

V is TRBV5-1 and J is TRBJ1-2; TRBD1 matches at 7 bases. This CDR3 contains 14 residues. Trimming took 2 bases from V and 14 from J; bases not matched to a gene: 15. The germline V gene has CDR1 SGHRS and CDR2 YFSETQ. CDR3 nucleotides: TGCGCCAGCAGCTTCAGGGACCTCCGGGACAGACAAACCTTC. It encodes CASSFRDLRDRQTF.

This clonotype was detected only a few times. This chain links TRBV20-1 with TRBJ2-1; TRBD2 agrees at 9 bases. This CDR3 has 15 amino acids. With V trimmed by 3 bases and J by 5 bases, 8 bases remained unmatched. CDR1 and CDR2 from the germline V gene are DFQATT and SNEGSKA (reference sequence). This chain's CDR3 is CSARMRGGADNEQFF. The CDR3 nucleotides are TGCAGTGCTAGGATGCGGGGGGGCGCCGACAATGAGCAGTTCTTC.

The chain is built from TRBV12-3 or TRBV12-4 and TRBJ2-5, with D unclear. This CDR3 region has 14 residues. The V and J ends lost 2 bases and 2 bases respectively, with 9 bases between them. CDR3 DNA sequence: TGTGCCAGCAGTTTAAGGGCTAGTCAAGAGACCCAGTACTTC. Protein sequence: CASSLRASQETQYF.

This clonotype was found a few times. This chain connects TRBV4-3 to TRBJ2-4; perhaps D is TRBD1 or TRBD2 (7 bases each). Trimming took off 3 bases at V and 3 bases at J, with 18 bases between the two ends. This CDR3 spans 17 amino acids. CDR1 is LGHNA, CDR2 YSLEER, per germline. The CDR3 DNA sequence: TGCGCCAGCAGCCAGGTCCAGGGGGGGTTCGGCAAAAACATTCAGTACTTC. It is translated as CASSQVQGGFGKNIQYF.

This clonotype was counted a few times. The chain employs TRBV29-1 and TRBJ2-2; 8 bases map to TRBD2. The germline V gene encodes CDR1 SQVTM and CDR2 ANQGSEA. The CDR3 spans 15 residues. Trimming cost V 7 bases and J 4 bases; bases outside gene matches: 11. The CDR3, as DNA: TGCAGCGCAGCCAGGGTGGCGGGGGGCACCGGGGAGCTGTTTTTT. Translating it yields CSAARVAGGTGELFF.

The V and J genes are TRBV6-2 or TRBV6-3 and TRBJ2-7, with no clear D. CDR3 size: 12 residues. Germline values: CDR1 MNHEY, CDR2 SVGEGT. The ends were cut back, 5 bases at V and 6 bases at J, with 11 bases in the middle. The CDR3 region has the DNA TGTGCCAGCAGTAACACCCCTGGCGAGCAGTACTTC. Encoded protein: CASSNTPGEQYF.

The sample holds a few counts of this clonotype. The gene calls are TRBV20-1 and TRBJ1-4; 8 bases are a match to TRBD1. V was clipped by 3 bases and J by 8 bases; unmatched bases: 5. CDR3 size: 13 residues. CDR1 is DFQATT and CDR2 is SNEGSKA in the germline V gene (reference sequence). The CDR3 DNA follows: TGCAGTGCTAGCGACAGGGGAGTCGAAAAACTGTTTTTT. Translated, it gives CSASDRGVEKLFF.

Ten or more counts support this clonotype. The CDR3 sequence: CASSLLAGGDEQFF. CDR3 DNA: TGTGCCAGCAGCCTACTAGCGGGAGGGGATGAGCAGTTCTTC. The chain couples TRBV27 to TRBJ2-1, with 13 bases that match TRBD2. Trimming took 6 bases from V and 8 from J; bases not matched to a gene: 4. The CDR3 is 14 residues long. CDR1 is MNHEY and CDR2 is SMNVEV in the germline V gene (reference sequence).

This clonotype appeared a few times. The chain uses TRBV4-3 and TRBJ2-4; 8 bases agree with TRBD2. V gave up 0 bases and J gave up 1 base; unmatched junction bases: 14. There are 20 residues in the CDR3. From germline, CDR1 is LGHNA and CDR2 YSLEER. DNA for the CDR3: TGCGCCAGCAGCCAAGATTTCAGCGGGGGACGTTTTGAGGCCAAAAACATTCAGTACTTC. Translating gives CASSQDFSGGRFEAKNIQYF.

This chain connects TRBV6-2 or TRBV6-3 to TRBJ2-7; D might be TRBD2 (5 bases). Trimming left V 7 bases short and J 3 bases short, with 13 bases between. CDR1 and CDR2 (germline): MNHEY, SVGEGT. The CDR3 length is 13 residues. The CDR3 here is CASKPPGNYEQYF. For the CDR3, the DNA is TGTGCCAGCAAACCGCCGGGGAACTACGAGCAGTACTTC.

This chain uses TRBV5-1 with TRBJ2-1, with TRBD2 as a possible D gene (6 bases). Germline V gene lookup returns CDR1 SGHRS and CDR2 YFSETQ. The CDR3 loop spans 16 amino acids. With 0 bases removed from V and 5 bases from J, the gap between germline ends came to 15 bases. In DNA form, the CDR3 reads TGCGCCAGCAGCTTGGGGAGGGCGGGCCAACACAATGAGCAGTTCTTC. Translating gives CASSLGRAGQHNEQFF. The variable domain in full, completed from reference TRBV5-1 and TRBJ2-1, reads KAGVTQTPRYLIKTRGQQVTLSCSPISGHRSVSWYQQTPGQGLQFLFEYFSETQRNKGNFPGRFSGRQFSNSRSEMNVSTLELGDSALYLCASSLGRAGQHNEQFFGPGTRLTVL.

This clonotype turned up a few times. The chain links TRBV6-6 to TRBJ1-2, with a weak D call TRBD1 (5 bases). Germline CDR1 and CDR2: MNHNY and SVGAGI (reference sequence). V was shortened by 7 bases and J by 6 bases, with 15 bases between the two germline ends. The CDR3 spans 13 residues. As DNA, the CDR3 is TGTGCCAGCACCCACGGGGGTCTGGATGGCTACACCTTC. It yields the protein CASTHGGLDGYTF.

This clonotype occurred many times. The chain uses TRBV5-6 and TRBJ1-1; 7 bases match TRBD1. Germline V gene sequence: CDR1 SGHDT, CDR2 YYEEEE. The CDR3 has 13 amino acids. V gave up 1 base and J gave up 8 bases; unmatched junction bases: 5. The CDR3 loop reads CASSLFDRAEAFF. The CDR3 nucleotides read TGTGCCAGCAGCTTGTTCGACAGGGCGGAAGCTTTCTTT. Together with reference TRBV5-6 and TRBJ1-1, the CDR3 gives the full variable domain: DAGVTQSPTHLIKTRGQQVTLRCSPKSGHDTVSWYQQALGQGPQFIFQYYEEEERQRGNFPDRFSGHQFPNYSSELNVNALLLGDSALYLCASSLFDRAEAFFGQGTRLTVV.

The rearrangement links TRBV12-3 or TRBV12-4 to TRBJ2-2; 7 bases agree with TRBD2. CDR3 size: 15 residues. Losses at the gene ends were 3 bases for V and 6 bases for J; bases not matched to a gene: 7. CDR3 DNA sequence: TGTGCCAGCAGTTTTTGGGGGGGTGTGGCCGGGGAGCTGTTTTTT. As protein: CASSFWGGVAGELFF.

This sequence joins TRBV20-1 and TRBJ2-3, with 7 bases fitting TRBD1. Trimming removed 3 bases from V and 2 bases from J; junction bases left unmatched: 8. The CDR3 extends over 15 amino acids. Per the germline V gene, CDR1 is DFQATT and CDR2 is SNEGSKA (reference sequence). The CDR3 sequence is CSARMHRGFTDTQYF. The CDR3 DNA is TGCAGTGCTAGGATGCACAGGGGATTCACAGATACGCAGTATTTT.

This clonotype was picked up many times. The rearrangement uses TRBV11-2 and TRBJ2-1, with 9 bases matching TRBD2. In germline, CDR1 is SGHAT, CDR2 FQNNGV. After removal of 2 bases from V and 10 bases from J, the junction contained 9 bases not matched to a gene. CDR3 length equals 15 residues. The CDR3 is CASSLRLGLAYEQFF. The DNA of the CDR3 is TGTGCCAGCAGCTTAAGGCTGGGACTAGCTTACGAGCAGTTCTTC.

The chain combines TRBV28 with TRBJ1-2; D might be TRBD1 (5 bases). Germline V gene data show CDR1 as MDHEN and CDR2 as SYDVKM. The ends were cut back, 8 bases at V and 5 bases at J, with 15 bases in the middle. The CDR3 is made up of 13 amino acids. CDR3 nucleotides: TGTGCCAGCTCCGACAGTGGAAAATATGGCTACACCTTC. It encodes CASSDSGKYGYTF.

The chain is built from TRBV20-1 and TRBJ2-1, with 10 bases aligning to TRBD2. The CDR3 contains 16 residues. Unmatched junction bases numbered 10, after V lost 2 bases and J lost 6 bases. Germline CDR1 and CDR2: DFQATT and SNEGSKA (reference sequence). CDR3 region: CSARTPASGSRNEQFF. CDR3 in DNA: TGCAGTGCTAGAACCCCAGCTAGCGGGAGTCGCAATGAGCAGTTCTTC.

This chain connects TRBV28 to TRBJ2-1, with a possible D match to TRBD1 (6 bases). The CDR3 has 14 amino acids. The V gene lost 3 bases and the J gene lost 4 bases, with 10 bases spanning the gap. CDR1 and CDR2 from the germline V gene are MDHEN and SYDVKM. In DNA form, the CDR3 reads TGTGCCAGCAGTTTTCAGGGGATGTACAATGAGCAGTTCTTC. As protein: CASSFQGMYNEQFF.

This chain joins TRBV7-3 and TRBJ2-2; tentatively, D is TRBD1 (6 bases). Germline V gene lookup returns CDR1 SGHTA and CDR2 FQGTGA. This CDR3 has 19 residues. V was pared by 2 bases and J by 0 bases, with 19 bases between. The CDR3 region has the DNA TGTGCCAGCAGCTTATCCCGGGACACGGAAAACGCGAACACCGGGGAGCTGTTTTTT. The encoded protein is CASSLSRDTENANTGELFF.